The rows below give T cell receptor beta chains drawn from one sample of a study of T cell repertoires in cytomegalovirus infection. What these receptors recognize is not known. MiXCR, applied by TCRdb to the reads, yields one record per CDR3 protein. The sample records tens of thousands of distinct CDR3 sequences, around 18% being singletons. The specimen comprised CD8+ T cells from cultured PBMCs, sampled from culture after CMV antigen stimulation. These receptors came from a human donor in good health (CMV status not recorded). Some clones in this sample may be carry-over from other donors' samples. CDR3s include the opening cysteine and the closing phenylalanine or tryptophan. A D gene is named only where the DNA matches it firmly. Where a row states a size, it is once, few, many or the class of an expanded clone; other rows omit it.

V gene: TRBV7-7; J gene: TRBJ1-1; clone size: .; D gene: .; CDR3 DNA: TGTGCCAGCAGCTTGGTTACAGTGAACACTGAAGCTTTCTTT; CDR3 protein: CASSLVTVNTEAFF
V gene: TRBV6-2/TRBV6-3; J gene: TRBJ2-7; clone size: .; D gene: .; CDR3 DNA: TGTGCCAGCAGCCCGGGGAACCACGAGCAGTACTTC; CDR3 protein: CASSPGNHEQYF
V gene: TRBV7-2; J gene: TRBJ2-3; clone size: few; D gene: .; CDR3 DNA: TGTGCCAGCAGCTTAGTGGGGGCTAGCGGCAAGAGCACAGATACGCAGTATTTT; CDR3 protein: CASSLVGASGKSTDTQYF
V gene: TRBV9; J gene: TRBJ1-2; clone size: .; D gene: .; CDR3 DNA: TGTGCCAGCAGCGTATCCGGAACTAACGGGGGCTTCTATGGCTACACCTTC; CDR3 protein: CASSVSGTNGGFYGYTF
V gene: TRBV12-3/TRBV12-4; J gene: TRBJ1-1; clone size: few; D gene: .; CDR3 DNA: TGTGCCAGCAGTTTTACGGCCGGGGGGTACACTGAAGCTTTCTTT; CDR3 protein: CASSFTAGGYTEAFF
V gene: TRBV6-1; J gene: TRBJ2-4; clone size: .; D gene: .; CDR3 DNA: TGTGCCAGCAGTGAAGGGTGGCTAGCCAAAAACATTCAGTACTTC; CDR3 protein: CASSEGWLAKNIQYF
V gene: TRBV20-1; J gene: TRBJ1-2; clone size: few; D gene: .; CDR3 DNA: TGCAGTGCTAGAGATGGTTCGGGCTATGGCTACACCTTC; CDR3 protein: CSARDGSGYGYTF
V gene: TRBV7-2; J gene: TRBJ2-7; clone size: few; D gene: TRBD2; CDR3 DNA: TGTGCCAGCACCGAAAGACGGGGGGATCGGAACGAGCAGTACTTC; CDR3 protein: CASTERRGDRNEQYF
V gene: TRBV7-8; J gene: TRBJ2-5; clone size: few; D gene: TRBD2; CDR3 DNA: TGTGCCAGCAGCTCGACTAGCGGGCCAGGGGAGACCCAGTACTTC; CDR3 protein: CASSSTSGPGETQYF
V gene: TRBV7-8; J gene: TRBJ1-1; clone size: many; D gene: .; CDR3 DNA: TGTGCCAGCACCGCTGGGAGGGGCGCCGGGCTTACTGAAGCTTTCTTT; CDR3 protein: CASTAGRGAGLTEAFF
V gene: TRBV6-2/TRBV6-3; J gene: TRBJ2-1; clone size: .; D gene: TRBD2; CDR3 DNA: TGTGCCAGCAGACTTGGGACTAGCGGGGGGCGCGGTGAGCAGTTCTTC; CDR3 protein: CASRLGTSGGRGEQFF
V gene: TRBV7-8; J gene: TRBJ2-1; clone size: .; D gene: .; CDR3 DNA: TGTGCCAGCAGCCTTCGGGACAGGCGGGGGAGGGGGCAGTTCTTC; CDR3 protein: CASSLRDRRGRGQFF
V gene: TRBV20-1; J gene: TRBJ2-7; clone size: .; D gene: .; CDR3 DNA: TGCAGTGCTAGGGGGCGGGGATTCGACTACGAGCAGTACTTC; CDR3 protein: CSARGRGFDYEQYF
V gene: TRBV12-3/TRBV12-4; J gene: TRBJ2-7; clone size: .; D gene: TRBD2; CDR3 DNA: TGTGCCAGCAGTTTAGGGACTAGAGGTCCCTACGAGCAGTACTTC; CDR3 protein: CASSLGTRGPYEQYF
V gene: TRBV6-1; J gene: TRBJ2-5; clone size: few; D gene: TRBD2; CDR3 DNA: TGTGCCAGCAGTTTTCTCGCGGGGGGGCCAGAGACCCAGTACTTC; CDR3 protein: CASSFLAGGPETQYF
V gene: TRBV7-8; J gene: TRBJ2-1; clone size: once; D gene: TRBD2; CDR3 DNA: TGTGCCAGCAGCTTAAGTCGGCGGGAGGACAATGAGCAGTTCTTC; CDR3 protein: CASSLSRREDNEQFF
V gene: TRBV7-8; J gene: TRBJ2-2; clone size: .; D gene: .; CDR3 DNA: TGTGCCAGCAGCTTAGTCGGGGAGCTGTTTTTT; CDR3 protein: CASSLVGELFF
V gene: TRBV19; J gene: TRBJ1-2; clone size: .; D gene: TRBD1; CDR3 DNA: TGTGCCAGTAGTTCCTCCGGGACAGCATCTGGCTACACCTTC; CDR3 protein: CASSSSGTASGYTF
V gene: TRBV3-1; J gene: TRBJ2-3; clone size: few; D gene: TRBD1; CDR3 DNA: TGTGCCAGCAGCCCGGGACAGGGGGTCGATACGCAGTATTTT; CDR3 protein: CASSPGQGVDTQYF
V gene: TRBV4-3; J gene: TRBJ2-1; clone size: many; D gene: .; CDR3 DNA: TGCGCCAGCAGCCAAGATGGCGGCGATGAGCAGTTCTTC; CDR3 protein: CASSQDGGDEQFF
V gene: TRBV6-1; J gene: TRBJ2-7; clone size: .; D gene: TRBD2; CDR3 DNA: TGTGCCAGCAGTGAAGCGCGTAAGGGTGGACTAGCGGTAACCTACGAGCAGTACTTC; CDR3 protein: CASSEARKGGLAVTYEQYF
V gene: TRBV18; J gene: TRBJ2-1; clone size: few; D gene: TRBD2; CDR3 DNA: TGTGCCAGCTCACCAAAGGGCCGGGAGGGGGATGAGCAGTTCTTC; CDR3 protein: CASSPKGREGDEQFF
V gene: TRBV7-2; J gene: TRBJ2-3; clone size: .; D gene: TRBD2; CDR3 DNA: TGTGCCAGCAGCGAGACTAGCGGGGGGGGAGATACGCAGTATTTT; CDR3 protein: CASSETSGGGDTQYF
V gene: TRBV7-9; J gene: TRBJ2-1; clone size: few; D gene: .; CDR3 DNA: TGTGCCAGCAGCTTAGATGGCGGGACCTACAATGAGCAGTTCTTC; CDR3 protein: CASSLDGGTYNEQFF
V gene: TRBV7-2; J gene: TRBJ1-5; clone size: .; D gene: .; CDR3 DNA: TGTGCCAGCAGCTTTTTTGGAGGGACGGGTCAGCCCCAGCATTTT; CDR3 protein: CASSFFGGTGQPQHF
V gene: TRBV7-8; J gene: TRBJ2-3; clone size: few; D gene: TRBD2; CDR3 DNA: TGTGCCAGCAGCTTCCCAGCGGGGGGCGGCGAGGGCCCAGATACGCAGTATTTT; CDR3 protein: CASSFPAGGGEGPDTQYF
V gene: TRBV27; J gene: TRBJ1-5; clone size: few; D gene: .; CDR3 DNA: TGTGCCAGCAGTTTGTACGTAGGAGAGCAGCCCCAGCATTTT; CDR3 protein: CASSLYVGEQPQHF
V gene: TRBV28; J gene: TRBJ1-4; clone size: few; D gene: .; CDR3 DNA: TGTGCCAGCAGTTTAGAGGACAGTGGGGTTATGGGGGAAAAACTGTTTTTT; CDR3 protein: CASSLEDSGVMGEKLFF
V gene: TRBV11-2; J gene: TRBJ1-2; clone size: .; D gene: TRBD1; CDR3 DNA: TGTGCCAGCAGCTTAGAGGGACAGGGAGTTTATGGCTACACCTTC; CDR3 protein: CASSLEGQGVYGYTF
V gene: TRBV7-2; J gene: TRBJ2-1; clone size: few; D gene: .; CDR3 DNA: TGTGCCAGCAGCCCAGGGTCCTACAATGAGCAGTTCTTC; CDR3 protein: CASSPGSYNEQFF
V gene: TRBV6-2/TRBV6-3; J gene: TRBJ2-3; clone size: few; D gene: TRBD2; CDR3 DNA: TGTGCCAGCAGTTCACTAGCGGGAGGTACAGATACGCAGTATTTT; CDR3 protein: CASSSLAGGTDTQYF
V gene: TRBV28; J gene: TRBJ1-1; clone size: few; D gene: .; CDR3 DNA: TGTGCCAGCAGTTTATTTCAGGGGCCCACTGAAGCTTTCTTT; CDR3 protein: CASSLFQGPTEAFF
V gene: TRBV7-8; J gene: TRBJ2-3; clone size: many; D gene: TRBD2; CDR3 DNA: TGTGCCAGCAGCCCCCTTTATAGCGGGAGTGAGACAGATACGCAGTATTTT; CDR3 protein: CASSPLYSGSETDTQYF
V gene: TRBV4-3; J gene: TRBJ2-1; clone size: .; D gene: .; CDR3 DNA: TGCGCCAGCAGCCAAGGGTCAGATTACAATGAGCAGTTCTTC; CDR3 protein: CASSQGSDYNEQFF
V gene: TRBV15; J gene: TRBJ2-2; clone size: .; D gene: .; CDR3 DNA: TGTGCCACCAGCAGAGATCAGGCCGGGGAGCTGTTTTTT; CDR3 protein: CATSRDQAGELFF
V gene: TRBV7-2; J gene: TRBJ2-3; clone size: .; D gene: .; CDR3 DNA: TGTGCCAGCAGCTTAGGTTGGATGGATAGCACAGATACGCAGTATTTT; CDR3 protein: CASSLGWMDSTDTQYF
V gene: TRBV20-1; J gene: TRBJ1-2; clone size: .; D gene: TRBD1; CDR3 DNA: TGCAGTGCTAGAGATCGGGACAGGGGGCCTACTGGCTACACCTTC; CDR3 protein: CSARDRDRGPTGYTF
V gene: TRBV5-5; J gene: TRBJ2-6; clone size: medium-sized; D gene: .; CDR3 DNA: TGTGCCAGCAGCTTGATGCAGGGACCCTTCTCTGGGGCCAACGTCCTGACTTTC; CDR3 protein: CASSLMQGPFSGANVLTF
V gene: TRBV7-2; J gene: TRBJ2-5; clone size: many; D gene: .; CDR3 DNA: TGTGCCAGCAGCTTAAATGGACGAGAGACCCAGTACTTC; CDR3 protein: CASSLNGRETQYF
V gene: TRBV6-4; J gene: TRBJ2-1; clone size: few; D gene: .; CDR3 DNA: TGTGCCAGCAGTCGAGCTGAGGGGGGGAATGAGCAGTTCTTC; CDR3 protein: CASSRAEGGNEQFF
V gene: TRBV12-3/TRBV12-4; J gene: TRBJ1-3; clone size: .; D gene: .; CDR3 DNA: TGTGCCAGCAGTCTTACAGGGACCTCTGGAAACACCATATATTTT; CDR3 protein: CASSLTGTSGNTIYF
V gene: TRBV27; J gene: TRBJ1-1; clone size: .; D gene: .; CDR3 DNA: TGTGCCAGCAGTTTGAGGCGTCGCACTGAAGCTTTCTTT; CDR3 protein: CASSLRRRTEAFF
V gene: TRBV15; J gene: TRBJ2-2; clone size: .; D gene: .; CDR3 DNA: TGTGCCACCAGTATTGGGGGGCGTGAAACCGGGGAGCTGTTTTTT; CDR3 protein: CATSIGGRETGELFF
V gene: TRBV10-3; J gene: TRBJ2-7; clone size: few; D gene: TRBD1; CDR3 DNA: TGTGCCATCAGTGTGGGGACAGGGGCCTACGAGCAGTACTTC; CDR3 protein: CAISVGTGAYEQYF